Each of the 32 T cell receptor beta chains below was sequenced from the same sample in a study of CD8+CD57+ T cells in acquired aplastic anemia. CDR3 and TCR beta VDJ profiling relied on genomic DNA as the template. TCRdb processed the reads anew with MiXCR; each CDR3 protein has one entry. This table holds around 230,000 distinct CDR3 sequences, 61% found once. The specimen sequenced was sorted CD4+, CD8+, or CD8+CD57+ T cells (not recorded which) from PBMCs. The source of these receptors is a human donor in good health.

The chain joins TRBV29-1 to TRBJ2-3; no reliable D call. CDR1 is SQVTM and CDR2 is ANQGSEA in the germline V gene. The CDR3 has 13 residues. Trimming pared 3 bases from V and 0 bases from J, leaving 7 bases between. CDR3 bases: TGCAGCGTTGAGGTTGGGAGCACAGATACGCAGTATTTT. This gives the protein CSVEVGSTDTQYF.

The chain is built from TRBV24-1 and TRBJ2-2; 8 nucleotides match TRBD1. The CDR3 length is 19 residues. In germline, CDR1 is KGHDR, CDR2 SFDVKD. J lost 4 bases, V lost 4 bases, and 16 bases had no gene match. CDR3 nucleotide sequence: TGTGCCACCAGTGACCAACCCGGACAGGGCCGTAGGAGCACCGGGGAGCTGTTTTTT. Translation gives CATSDQPGQGRRSTGELFF.

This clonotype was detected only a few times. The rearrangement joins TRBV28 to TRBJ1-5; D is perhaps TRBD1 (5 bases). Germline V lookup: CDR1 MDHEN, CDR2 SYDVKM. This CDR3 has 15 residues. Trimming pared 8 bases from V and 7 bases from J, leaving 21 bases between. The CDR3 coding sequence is TGTGCCAGCCGCACCTCCCCAGGGTCTCTACAGCCCCAGCATTTT. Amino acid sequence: CASRTSPGSLQPQHF.

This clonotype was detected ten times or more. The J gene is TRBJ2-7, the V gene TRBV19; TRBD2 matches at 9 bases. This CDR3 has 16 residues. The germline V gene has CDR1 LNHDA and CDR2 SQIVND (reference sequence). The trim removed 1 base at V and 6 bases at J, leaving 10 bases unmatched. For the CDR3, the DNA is TGTGCCAGTAGTATAGTGGTTAGCGGGAGTCGACGCGAGCAGTACTTC. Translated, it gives CASSIVVSGSRREQYF.

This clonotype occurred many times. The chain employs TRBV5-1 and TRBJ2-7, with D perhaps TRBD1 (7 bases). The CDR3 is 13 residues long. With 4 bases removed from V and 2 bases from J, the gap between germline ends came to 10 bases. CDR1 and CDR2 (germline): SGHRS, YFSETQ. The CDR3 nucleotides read TGCGCCAGCAGCGGCGGGACAGCCTACGAGCAGTACTTC. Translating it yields CASSGGTAYEQYF.

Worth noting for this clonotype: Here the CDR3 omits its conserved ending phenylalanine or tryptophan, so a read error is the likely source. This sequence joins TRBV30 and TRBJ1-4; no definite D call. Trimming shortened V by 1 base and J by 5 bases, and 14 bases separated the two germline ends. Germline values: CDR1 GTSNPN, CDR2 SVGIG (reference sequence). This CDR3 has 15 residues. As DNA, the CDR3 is TGTGCCTGGAGTGAGGCCGGGATAGAAAATGAAAAACTGTTTCTT. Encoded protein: CAWSEAGIENEKLFL.

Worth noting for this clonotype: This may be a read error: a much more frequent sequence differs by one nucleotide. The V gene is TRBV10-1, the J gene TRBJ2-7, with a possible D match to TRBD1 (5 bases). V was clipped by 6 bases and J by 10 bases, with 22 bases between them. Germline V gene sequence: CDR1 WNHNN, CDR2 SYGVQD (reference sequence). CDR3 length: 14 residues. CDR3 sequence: CASSPRQSSDFQYF. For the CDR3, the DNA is TGCGCCAGCAGCCCCCGACAGAGTTCAGATTTTCAGTACTTC.

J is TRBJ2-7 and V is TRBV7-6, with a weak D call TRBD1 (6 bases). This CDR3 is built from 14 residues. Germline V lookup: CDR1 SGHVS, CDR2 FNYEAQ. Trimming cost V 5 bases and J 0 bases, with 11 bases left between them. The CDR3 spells CASSPTGSSYEQYF. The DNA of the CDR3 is TGTGCCAGCAGCCCCACAGGGAGCTCCTACGAGCAGTACTTC.

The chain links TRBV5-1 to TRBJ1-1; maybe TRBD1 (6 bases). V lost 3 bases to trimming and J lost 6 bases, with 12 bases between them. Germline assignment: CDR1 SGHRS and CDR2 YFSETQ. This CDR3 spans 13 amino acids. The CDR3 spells CASSSGDMPEAFF. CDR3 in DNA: TGCGCCAGCAGCTCCGGGGACATGCCTGAAGCTTTCTTT.

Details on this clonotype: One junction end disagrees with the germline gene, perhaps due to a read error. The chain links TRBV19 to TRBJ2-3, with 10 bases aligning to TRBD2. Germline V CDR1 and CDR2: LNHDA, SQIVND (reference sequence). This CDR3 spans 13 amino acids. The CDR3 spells CASSIDLAGDQSF. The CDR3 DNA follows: TGTGCCAGTAGTATAGATCTAGCGGGGGACCAGAGTTTT.

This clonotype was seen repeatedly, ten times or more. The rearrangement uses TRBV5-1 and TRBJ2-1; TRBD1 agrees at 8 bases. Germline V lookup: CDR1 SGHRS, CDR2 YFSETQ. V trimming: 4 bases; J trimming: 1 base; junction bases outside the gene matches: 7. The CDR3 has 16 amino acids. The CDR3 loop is CASSTPDRGSYNEQFF. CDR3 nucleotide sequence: TGCGCCAGCAGCACGCCCGACAGGGGTTCCTACAATGAGCAGTTCTTC.

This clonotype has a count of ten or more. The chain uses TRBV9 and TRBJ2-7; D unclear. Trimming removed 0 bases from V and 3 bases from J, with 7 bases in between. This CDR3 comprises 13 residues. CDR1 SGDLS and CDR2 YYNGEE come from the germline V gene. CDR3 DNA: TGTGCCAGCAGCGTAGAGCCGGGCTACGAGCAGTACTTC. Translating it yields CASSVEPGYEQYF.

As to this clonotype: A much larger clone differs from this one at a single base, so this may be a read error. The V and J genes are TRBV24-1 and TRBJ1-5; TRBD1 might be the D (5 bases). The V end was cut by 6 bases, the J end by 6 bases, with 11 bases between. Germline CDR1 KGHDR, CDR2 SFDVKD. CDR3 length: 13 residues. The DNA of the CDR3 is TGTGCCACCAGTTTCCCAGGGTTTCAGCCCCAGCATTTT. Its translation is CATSFPGFQPQHF.

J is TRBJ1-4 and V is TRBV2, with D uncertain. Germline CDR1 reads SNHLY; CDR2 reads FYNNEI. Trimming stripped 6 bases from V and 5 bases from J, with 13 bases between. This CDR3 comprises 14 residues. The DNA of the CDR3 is TGTGCCAGCAGCCCGGGCCCTACCAATGAAAAACTGTTTTTT. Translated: CASSPGPTNEKLFF. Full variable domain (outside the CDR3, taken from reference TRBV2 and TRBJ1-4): EPEVTQTPSHQVTQMGQEVILRCVPISNHLYFYWYRQILGQKVEFLVSFYNNEISEKSEIFDDQFSVERPDGSNFTLKIRSTKLEDSAMYFCASSPGPTNEKLFFGSGTQLSVL.

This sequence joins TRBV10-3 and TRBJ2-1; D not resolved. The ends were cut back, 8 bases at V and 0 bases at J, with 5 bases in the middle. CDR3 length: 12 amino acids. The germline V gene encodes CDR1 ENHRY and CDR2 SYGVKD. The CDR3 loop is CAIGSSYNEQFF. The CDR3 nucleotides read TGTGCCATCGGTAGCTCCTACAATGAGCAGTTCTTC.

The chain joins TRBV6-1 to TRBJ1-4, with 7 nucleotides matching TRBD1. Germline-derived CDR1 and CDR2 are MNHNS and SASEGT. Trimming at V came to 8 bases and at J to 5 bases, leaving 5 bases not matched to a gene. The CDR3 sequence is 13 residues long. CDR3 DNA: TGTGCCAGCGGGAGACAGGGAAATGAAAAACTGTTTTTT. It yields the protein CASGRQGNEKLFF.

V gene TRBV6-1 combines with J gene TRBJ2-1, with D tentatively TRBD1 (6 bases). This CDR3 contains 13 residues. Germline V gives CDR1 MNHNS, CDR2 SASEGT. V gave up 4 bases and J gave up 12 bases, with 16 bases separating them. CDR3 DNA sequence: TGTGCCAGCAGTGTGGGACAAGCAACAGCGCAGTTCTTC. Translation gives CASSVGQATAQFF.

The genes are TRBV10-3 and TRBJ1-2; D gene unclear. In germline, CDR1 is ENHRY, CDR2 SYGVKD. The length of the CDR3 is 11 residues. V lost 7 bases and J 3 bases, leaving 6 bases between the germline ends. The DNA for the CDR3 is TGTGCCATCATGACCGACTATGGCTACACCTTC. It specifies CAIMTDYGYTF.

This CDR3 reads CASSQGGDRGMYEQYF. CDR3 bases: TGTGCCAGCAGCCAAGGGGGGGACAGGGGTATGTACGAGCAGTACTTC. The chain joins TRBV3-1 to TRBJ2-7; 10 positions agree with TRBD1. This CDR3 has 16 residues. Germline trimming cut 1 base from V and 4 bases from J; bases unmatched to any gene: 7. CDR1 LGHDT and CDR2 YNNKEL come from the germline V gene (reference sequence).

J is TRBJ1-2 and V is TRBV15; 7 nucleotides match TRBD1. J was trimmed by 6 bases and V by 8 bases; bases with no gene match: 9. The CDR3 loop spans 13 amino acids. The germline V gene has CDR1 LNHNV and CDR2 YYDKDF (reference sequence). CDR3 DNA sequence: TGTGCCACCTCCTCAGGGGGGGAGGATGGCTACACCTTC. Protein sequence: CATSSGGEDGYTF.

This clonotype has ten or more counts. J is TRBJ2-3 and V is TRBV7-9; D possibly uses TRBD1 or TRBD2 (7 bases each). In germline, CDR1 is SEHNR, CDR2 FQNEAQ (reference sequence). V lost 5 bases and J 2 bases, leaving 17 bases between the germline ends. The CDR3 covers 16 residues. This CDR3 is CASSGGDRMDTDTQYF. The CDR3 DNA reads TGTGCCAGCAGCGGGGGGGACAGAATGGACACAGATACGCAGTATTTT.

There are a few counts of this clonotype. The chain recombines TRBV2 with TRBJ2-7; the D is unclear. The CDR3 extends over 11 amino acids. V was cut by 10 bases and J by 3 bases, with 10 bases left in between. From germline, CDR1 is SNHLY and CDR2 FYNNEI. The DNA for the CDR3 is TGTGCCACCGCTATCTACTACGAGCAGTACTTC. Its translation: CATAIYYEQYF.

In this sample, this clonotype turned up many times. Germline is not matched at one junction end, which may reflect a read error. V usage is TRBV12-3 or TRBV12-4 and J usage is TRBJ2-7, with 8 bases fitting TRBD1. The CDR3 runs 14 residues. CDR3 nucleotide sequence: TGTGCCAGCAGTTTCCAGGGGGCAGGTTACGAGCGGTACTTC. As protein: CASSFQGAGYERYF.

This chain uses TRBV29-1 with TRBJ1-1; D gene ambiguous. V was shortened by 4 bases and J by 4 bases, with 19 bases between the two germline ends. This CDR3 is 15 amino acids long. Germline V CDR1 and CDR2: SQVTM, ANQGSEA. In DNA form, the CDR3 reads TGCAGCGTTGTGTCTCTCGGCAGATTAATCACTGAAGCTTTCTTT. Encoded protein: CSVVSLGRLITEAFF.

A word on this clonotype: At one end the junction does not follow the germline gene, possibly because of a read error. CDR3 loop: CASSLKTEHF. In DNA form, the CDR3 reads TGTGCCAGCAGCCTGAAGACGGAACATTTT. This chain uses TRBV2 with TRBJ2-3; D is unresolved. The CDR3 is 10 residues long. Germline CDR1 is SNHLY and CDR2 is FYNNEI.

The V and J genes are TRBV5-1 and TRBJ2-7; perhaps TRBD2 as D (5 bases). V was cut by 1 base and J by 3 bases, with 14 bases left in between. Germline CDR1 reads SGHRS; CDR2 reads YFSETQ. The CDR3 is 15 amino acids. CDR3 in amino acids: CASSLQSGLNYEQYF. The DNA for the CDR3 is TGCGCCAGCAGCTTGCAGTCTGGACTGAACTACGAGCAGTACTTC.

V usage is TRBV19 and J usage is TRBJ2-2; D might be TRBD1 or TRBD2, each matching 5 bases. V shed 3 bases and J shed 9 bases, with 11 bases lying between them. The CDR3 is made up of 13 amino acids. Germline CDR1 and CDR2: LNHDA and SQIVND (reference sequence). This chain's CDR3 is CASSMRDLRELFF. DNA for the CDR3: TGTGCCAGTAGTATGAGGGACCTGCGGGAGCTGTTTTTT.

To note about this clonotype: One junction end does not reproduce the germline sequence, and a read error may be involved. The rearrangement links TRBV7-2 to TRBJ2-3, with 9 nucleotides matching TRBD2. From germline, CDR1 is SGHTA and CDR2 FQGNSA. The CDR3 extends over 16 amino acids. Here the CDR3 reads CASSRTSGYQPDTQYF. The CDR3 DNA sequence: TGCGCCAGCAGCAGAACTAGCGGGTACCAGCCAGATACGCAGTATTTT.

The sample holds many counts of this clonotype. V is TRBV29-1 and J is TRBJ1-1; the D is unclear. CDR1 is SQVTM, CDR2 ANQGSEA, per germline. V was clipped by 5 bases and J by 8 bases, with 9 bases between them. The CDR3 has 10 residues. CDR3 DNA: TGCAGCGTTTCCTTAGTGGAAGCTTTCTTT. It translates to CSVSLVEAFF.

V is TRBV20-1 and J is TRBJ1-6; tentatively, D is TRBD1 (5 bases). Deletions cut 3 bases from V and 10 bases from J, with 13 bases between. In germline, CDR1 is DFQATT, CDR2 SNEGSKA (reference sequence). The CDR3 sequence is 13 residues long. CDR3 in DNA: TGCAGTGCTAGTTTTCAGGGAAAGTCACCCCTCCACTTT. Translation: CSASFQGKSPLHF.

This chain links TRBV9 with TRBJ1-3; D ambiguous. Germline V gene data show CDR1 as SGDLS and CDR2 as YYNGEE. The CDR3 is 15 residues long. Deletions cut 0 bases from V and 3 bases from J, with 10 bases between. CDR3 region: CASSVAGVSGNTIYF. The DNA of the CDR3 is TGTGCCAGCAGCGTAGCGGGAGTAAGTGGAAACACCATATATTTT.

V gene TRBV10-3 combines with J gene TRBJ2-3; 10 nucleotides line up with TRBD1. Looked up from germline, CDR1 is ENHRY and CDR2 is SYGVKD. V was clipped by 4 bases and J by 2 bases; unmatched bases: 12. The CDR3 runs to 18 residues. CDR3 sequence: CAISGPGQGQADTDTQYF. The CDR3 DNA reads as TGTGCCATCAGTGGGCCGGGACAGGGGCAAGCCGACACAGATACGCAGTATTTT.